The 20 T cell receptor beta chains reported below all come from one sample, sequenced in a study of T cells after yellow fever vaccination (dated by TCRdb to about 2019). Library creation used 5' RACE. TCRdb lists the instrument as Illumina NovaSeq 6000. The raw public data were reprocessed by TCRdb itself: fastp quality trimming at Q25, MiXCR clonotype calling, in-frame beta chains only. Merged by CDR3 protein, the rows form single entries marked with the most common genes and DNA. This sample comprises some 420,000 distinct CDR3 sequences, over 15% of them detected only once. Over 15% of the sample is held by the ten biggest clonotypes. What the treatment or condition label conveys for this sample: live attenuated yellow fever vaccine strain. Source: PBMCs, taken before the yellow fever booster vaccination. These receptors were obtained from a young man who received the YFV17D yellow fever vaccine.

The rearrangement uses TRBV4-1 and TRBJ2-5; 15 positions match TRBD2. With 0 bases clipped from V and 5 bases from J, the junction kept 4 bases outside the gene matches. Germline lookup yields CDR1 MGHRA and CDR2 YSYEKL. CDR3 size: 17 residues. This CDR3 is CASSQDRGTSGRETQYF. The CDR3 DNA is TGCGCCAGCAGCCAAGATAGGGGGACTAGCGGGAGGGAGACCCAGTACTTC.

This clonotype was observed a handful of times. The genes are TRBV20-1 and TRBJ1-5; maybe TRBD1 (5 bases). The V gene's germline CDR1 is DFQATT and CDR2 SNEGSKA (reference sequence). Trimming stripped 5 bases from V and 3 bases from J, with 17 bases between. The CDR3 covers 15 residues. The CDR3 nucleotides are TGCAGTGCTCCCGAAGGGCGGGGGGACAATCAGCCCCAGCATTTT. Its translation: CSAPEGRGDNQPQHF.

The sample holds a few counts of this clonotype. The DNA of the CDR3 is TGTGCCAGCAGCGGCAGAGGACAGGCCTATGGCTACACCTTC. It encodes CASSGRGQAYGYTF. The rearrangement joins TRBV7-2 to TRBJ1-2; 7 nucleotides line up with TRBD1. The V segment lost 5 bases and the J segment 4 bases; nucleotides outside the gene matches: 7. CDR1 is SGHTA, CDR2 FQGNSA, per germline. This CDR3 comprises 14 residues.

This sequence joins TRBV7-4 and TRBJ2-7; no clear D gene. The CDR3 extends over 12 amino acids. CDR1 SGHVT and CDR2 SQSDAQ come from the germline V gene. The ends were cut back, 5 bases at V and 3 bases at J, with 8 bases in the middle. CDR3 nucleotide sequence: TGTGCCAGCAGCCCGTCCTACTACGAGCAGTACTTC. This codes for CASSPSYYEQYF.

This clonotype was counted only a few times. J is TRBJ1-3 and V is TRBV5-5; TRBD1 might be the D (6 bases). The CDR3 is made up of 15 amino acids. Looked up from germline, CDR1 is SGHKS and CDR2 is YYEKEE (reference sequence). V gave up 2 bases and J gave up 0 bases, with 9 bases separating them. CDR3 region: CASSFTGNSGNTIYF. The CDR3 DNA reads TGTGCCAGCAGCTTTACAGGGAACTCTGGAAACACCATATATTTT.

This chain connects TRBV7-9 to TRBJ1-4, with a weak D call TRBD1 (5 bases). V was clipped by 7 bases and J by 8 bases, with 23 bases between them. The CDR3 has 16 residues. Germline V gene data show CDR1 as SEHNR and CDR2 as FQNEAQ (reference sequence). The CDR3 sequence: CASTGFSDSREEKLFF. The CDR3 nucleotides read TGTGCCAGCACCGGCTTCAGTGACAGCAGGGAGGAAAAACTGTTTTTT. The entire variable domain, with the rest obtained from reference TRBV7-9 and TRBJ1-4, is as follows: DTGVSQNPRHKITKRGQNVTFRCDPISEHNRLYWYRQTLGQGPEFLTYFQNEAQLEKSRLLSDRFSAERPKGSFSTLEIQRTEQGDSAMYLCASTGFSDSREEKLFFGSGTQLSVL.

This clonotype was seen a handful of times. In DNA form, the CDR3 reads TGTGCCAGCAGCCTCCGGGACGGGGACTCTGGGGCCAACGTCCTGACTTTC. Translated: CASSLRDGDSGANVLTF. The J gene is TRBJ2-6, the V gene TRBV4-2; possibly TRBD1 or TRBD2 for D (5 bases each). Trimming left V 4 bases short and J 0 bases short, with 13 bases between. CDR1 is LGHNA, CDR2 YNFKEQ, per germline. CDR3 length: 17 amino acids.

The chain is built from TRBV27 and TRBJ1-5, with D uncertain. Germline CDR1 is MNHEY and CDR2 is SMNVEV (reference sequence). V lost 4 bases to trimming and J lost 7 bases, with 11 bases between them. The CDR3 spans 13 residues. The CDR3 is CASSSSGNQPQHF. The CDR3 DNA follows: TGTGCCAGCAGTTCCTCGGGAAACCAGCCCCAGCATTTT.

This chain links TRBV5-1 with TRBJ2-1; D tentatively reads TRBD1 or TRBD2 (5 bases each). CDR1 is SGHRS, CDR2 YFSETQ, per germline. With 2 bases removed from V and 0 bases from J, the gap between germline ends came to 12 bases. This CDR3 is 16 amino acids long. The CDR3 region has the DNA TGCGCCAGCAGCTTCGGGGCAGCTCGCTCCTACAATGAGCAGTTCTTC. It is translated as CASSFGAARSYNEQFF.

This clonotype was seen more than once but under ten times. The J gene is TRBJ2-6, the V gene TRBV7-3; D may be TRBD2 (6 bases). The V and J ends lost 3 bases and 8 bases respectively, with 8 bases between them. The CDR3 consists of 13 residues. Germline V gene lookup returns CDR1 SGHTA and CDR2 FQGTGA. CDR3 sequence reads: CASSFGLTNVLTF. The CDR3 region has the DNA TGTGCCAGCAGCTTCGGACTAACCAACGTCCTGACTTTC.

This sequence joins TRBV6-5 and TRBJ2-1; D is perhaps TRBD2 (6 bases). Germline loops: CDR1 MNHEY, CDR2 SVGAGI. With 7 bases removed from V and 10 bases from J, the gap between germline ends came to 23 bases. This CDR3 has 15 amino acids. Written as DNA, the CDR3 is TGTGCCAGCACCTCCGGGTCTGGGACTTCTATAGAGCAGTTCTTC. Amino acid sequence: CASTSGSGTSIEQFF.

The chain carries TRBV5-6 and TRBJ2-7, with 8 bases fitting TRBD2. The germline CDR1 and CDR2 sequences are SGHDT and YYEEEE. V lost 2 bases to trimming and J lost 3 bases; unmatched junction nucleotides: 4. The CDR3 runs to 14 residues. The DNA for the CDR3 is TGTGCCAGCAGCTTCGGGACTAGTATCTACGAGCAGTACTTC. Residues: CASSFGTSIYEQYF.

This clonotype was counted between two and nine times. The chain couples TRBV5-1 to TRBJ1-1; no reliable D call. Germline CDR1 is SGHRS and CDR2 is YFSETQ. The CDR3 consists of 14 residues. The V and J ends lost 2 bases and 4 bases respectively, with 12 bases between them. In DNA, the CDR3 is TGCGCCAGCAGCTTAGTAACAGCGGCCACTGAAGCTTTCTTT. Protein: CASSLVTAATEAFF.

The V gene is TRBV29-1, the J gene TRBJ2-5; TRBD2 aligns across 7 bases. Germline CDR1 SQVTM, CDR2 ANQGSEA. This CDR3 contains 15 residues. V lost 2 bases, J lost 3 bases, and 9 bases stayed unmatched. In nucleotides, the CDR3 is TGCAGCGTTGAAAACCCTTTGGCGGGAGAAGAGACCCAGTACTTC. Translated, it gives CSVENPLAGEETQYF.

The table lists this clonotype with many counts. This chain's CDR3 is CSARRDRGSTEAFF. CDR3 nucleotides: TGCAGTGCTCGCCGGGACAGGGGATCCACTGAAGCTTTCTTT. The chain employs TRBV20-1 and TRBJ1-1; 10 bases are shared with TRBD1. The CDR3 has 14 amino acids. CDR1 is DFQATT, CDR2 SNEGSKA, per germline (reference sequence). Trimming removed 5 bases from V and 4 bases from J; junction bases left unmatched: 7.

This clonotype has more than one count but fewer than ten. This chain uses TRBV7-3 with TRBJ2-2; 10 bases match TRBD1. This CDR3 has 16 residues. The germline V gene encodes CDR1 SGHTA and CDR2 FQGTGA. J lost 5 bases, V lost 4 bases, and 7 bases had no gene match. In DNA form, the CDR3 reads TGTGCCAGCAGCTCGGGACAGGGGACATATACCGGGGAGCTGTTTTTT. This gives the protein CASSSGQGTYTGELFF.

The V gene is TRBV2, the J gene TRBJ2-7; possibly TRBD2 for D (6 bases). Per the germline V gene, CDR1 is SNHLY and CDR2 is FYNNEI. The CDR3 runs to 14 residues. V lost 5 bases to trimming and J lost 6 bases, with 17 bases between them. The CDR3 spells CASSSASRRGEQYV. CDR3 DNA: TGTGCCAGCAGTAGTGCTTCCCGGAGGGGCGAGCAGTACGTC.

The chain couples TRBV6-5 to TRBJ2-6, with D uncertain. V was cut by 2 bases and J by 3 bases, with 8 bases left in between. The germline gives CDR1 MNHEY, CDR2 SVGAGI. The CDR3 sequence is 15 residues long. The chain's CDR3 is CASSYDEFGANVLTF. CDR3 sequence (DNA): TGTGCCAGCAGTTACGATGAGTTTGGGGCCAACGTCCTGACTTTC.

This clonotype was detected many times. This chain links TRBV20-1 with TRBJ1-1, with TRBD1 as a possible D gene (6 bases). The CDR3 is 15 amino acids. Germline V gene lookup returns CDR1 DFQATT and CDR2 SNEGSKA (reference sequence). Deletions cut 5 bases from V and 1 base from J, with 17 bases between. Written as DNA, the CDR3 is TGCAGTGCTTGGTCCTCGGGACACCCGAACACTGAAGCTTTCTTT. Translating gives CSAWSSGHPNTEAFF.

In its sample, this clonotype was seen many times. This chain connects TRBV7-3 to TRBJ2-7, with 13 bases aligning to TRBD2. Germline values: CDR1 SGHTA, CDR2 FQGTGA. After removal of 1 base from V and 2 bases from J, the junction contained 2 bases not matched to a gene. The CDR3 loop spans 16 amino acids. The CDR3 protein is CASSLRGLAGPYEQYV. DNA for the CDR3: TGTGCCAGCAGCTTAAGGGGACTAGCGGGGCCCTACGAGCAGTACGTC.